Each of the 18 T cell receptor beta chains below was sequenced from the same sample in a study of shared clonotypes between healthy human individuals (dated by TCRdb to 2018 to 2021). Library construction relied on the immunoSEQ multiplex PCR assay. Entries here come from immuneACCESS through TCRdb and include only in-frame sequences with V and J called. Some clones fail to appear in such tables; in the studies checked, an unresolved V gene covers under half of the shortfall, and the cause of the remainder is unknown. The sample records hundreds of thousands of clones, 70% to 80% of which are singletons. Around 12% of the sample comes from the top ten. The sample taken for sequencing was PBMCs. The receptors shown here come from a woman between 35 and 50 years old in good health. Some clones in this sample may be carry-over from other donors' samples.

The chain employs TRBV18 and TRBJ1-3, with a possible D match to TRBD1 (6 bases). The CDR3 extends over 18 amino acids. CDR1 and CDR2 from the germline V gene are KGHSH and LQKENI. V dropped 3 bases and J dropped 2 bases, with 20 bases sitting between them. As DNA, the CDR3 is TGTGCCAGCTCACCGGATGTCCGGGGGGGGCGCGCTGGAAACACCATATATTTT. As protein: CASSPDVRGGRAGNTIYF.

This chain links TRBV7-9 with TRBJ2-1; 7 nucleotides match TRBD2. The V segment lost 5 bases and the J segment 2 bases; nucleotides outside the gene matches: 12. Germline V gives CDR1 SEHNR, CDR2 FQNEAQ (reference sequence). This CDR3 is built from 17 residues. The CDR3 DNA sequence: TGTGCCAGCAGCCCGCGGCTAGCGGAACCCGCCTACAATGAGCAGTTCTTC. It yields the protein CASSPRLAEPAYNEQFF.

The chain uses TRBV5-1 and TRBJ1-2; a possible D gene is TRBD1 (5 bases). The germline V gene has CDR1 SGHRS and CDR2 YFSETQ. The CDR3 covers 16 residues. V dropped 0 bases and J dropped 5 bases, with 17 bases sitting between them. CDR3 DNA: TGCGCCAGCAGCTTGGCCCCCGGGGCAGCAGGGTATGGCTACACCTTC. Translated, it gives CASSLAPGAAGYGYTF. The complete variable domain, with remaining parts taken from reference TRBV5-1 and TRBJ1-2, reads KAGVTQTPRYLIKTRGQQVTLSCSPISGHRSVSWYQQTPGQGLQFLFEYFSETQRNKGNFPGRFSGRQFSNSRSEMNVSTLELGDSALYLCASSLAPGAAGYGYTFGSGTRLTVV.

This clone has a single count. The chain links TRBV19 to TRBJ2-3; 16 bases align to TRBD2. The CDR3 is 18 amino acids. Germline lookup yields CDR1 LNHDA and CDR2 SQIVND (reference sequence). V trimming: 5 bases; J trimming: 6 bases; junction bases outside the gene matches: 11. Here the CDR3 reads CASSVGLAGGPVTDTQYF. The CDR3 DNA follows: TGTGCCAGTAGTGTGGGACTAGCGGGAGGGCCTGTAACCGATACGCAGTATTTT.

The rearrangement links TRBV28 to TRBJ2-7; tentatively, D is TRBD2 (5 bases). V was trimmed by 2 bases and J by 3 bases, leaving 8 bases between them. Germline V CDR1 and CDR2: MDHEN, SYDVKM. The CDR3 totals 13 residues. The CDR3 sequence: CASSLSGGYEQYF. The DNA of the CDR3 is TGTGCCAGCAGTTTAAGCGGAGGCTACGAGCAGTACTTC.

In the case of this clone: A single base separates this from a much larger clone, so it may be a read error. The rearrangement uses TRBV10-2 and TRBJ2-1; 9 nucleotides match TRBD2. With V trimmed by 6 bases and J by 0 bases, 3 bases remained unmatched. CDR1 WSHSY and CDR2 SAAADI come from the germline V gene. The CDR3 has 15 residues. The CDR3 nucleotides read TGCGCCAGCAGACCAGCGGGAGGCTCCTACAATGAGCAGTTCTTC. Its translation: CASRPAGGSYNEQFF.

Remarks on this clone: This is likely an artifact of a read error, given a far larger clone one base away. The sample carries other DNA sequences with the same CDR3. The rearrangement uses TRBV29-1 and TRBJ2-3, with 7 bases fitting TRBD1. CDR1 is SQVTM, CDR2 ANQGSEA, per germline. This CDR3 has 13 amino acids. CDR3 sequence reads: CSVEARGSDTQYF. The CDR3 DNA follows: TGCAGCGTCGAAGCCAGGGGGTCGGACACGCAGTATTTT.

V usage is TRBV5-1 and J usage is TRBJ2-7, with 7 positions matching TRBD1. With 0 bases clipped from V and 1 base from J, the junction kept 4 bases outside the gene matches. Germline lookup yields CDR1 SGHRS and CDR2 YFSETQ. The CDR3 runs to 15 residues. The CDR3 DNA is TGCGCCAGCAGCTTGGCCCCGGGACAGTCCTACGAGCAGTACTTC. Protein: CASSLAPGQSYEQYF.

The chain employs TRBV25-1 and TRBJ2-7; a possible D gene is TRBD2 (7 bases). CDR1 is MGHDK and CDR2 is SYGVNS in the germline V gene. The V end lost 5 bases, the J end lost 0 bases, and 14 bases lay between the germline ends. CDR3 size: 15 residues. This chain's CDR3 is CASSFGGQLSYEQYF. The CDR3 DNA follows: TGTGCCAGCAGTTTCGGGGGGCAGCTCTCCTACGAGCAGTACTTC.

As for this clone: The identical CDR3 is also encoded by other nucleotide sequences in the sample. The chain carries TRBV7-6 and TRBJ2-7; tentative D call: TRBD1 (6 bases). Germline lookup yields CDR1 SGHVS and CDR2 FNYEAQ. The CDR3 has 14 amino acids. Deletions cut 1 base from V and 1 base from J, with 8 bases between. This CDR3 is CASSLGTGSYEQYF. DNA of the CDR3: TGTGCCAGCAGCTTAGGTACAGGGTCCTACGAGCAGTACTTC.

This chain uses TRBV7-9 with TRBJ2-1, with D perhaps given as TRBD1 or TRBD2 (5 bases each). The CDR3 length is 16 residues. Germline V gives CDR1 SEHNR, CDR2 FQNEAQ (reference sequence). The V gene lost 1 base and the J gene lost 0 bases, with 10 bases spanning the gap. CDR3 nucleotides: TGTGCCAGCAGCTTAGATTGGGGGAGCTCCTACAATGAGCAGTTCTTC. Residues: CASSLDWGSSYNEQFF.

This chain links TRBV28 with TRBJ2-5; 8 nucleotides match TRBD1. Trimming at V came to 6 bases and at J to 5 bases, leaving 11 bases not matched to a gene. Germline V gene sequence: CDR1 MDHEN, CDR2 SYDVKM. CDR3 length: 15 amino acids. The CDR3 loop is CASSLDRGGRETQYF. DNA of the CDR3: TGTGCCAGCAGCCTAGACAGGGGTGGACGGGAGACCCAGTACTTC.

The chain carries TRBV6-5 and TRBJ1-2, with D perhaps TRBD1 (5 bases). CDR1 MNHEY and CDR2 SVGAGI come from the germline V gene. V was shortened by 2 bases and J by 8 bases, with 12 bases between the two germline ends. This CDR3 is 13 amino acids long. CDR3 region: CASSYLQGWGYTF. CDR3 coding DNA: TGTGCCAGCAGTTACCTCCAGGGTTGGGGCTACACCTTC.

With regard to this clone: Given a far larger clone just one base away, this is likely a sequencing read error. The chain links TRBV7-9 to TRBJ2-3; D is possibly TRBD2 (5 bases). Germline V gives CDR1 SEHNR, CDR2 FQNEAQ (reference sequence). The length of the CDR3 is 14 residues. The CDR3 coding sequence is TGTGCCAGCAGCTCTAGCTTTAGCACAAATACGCAGTATTTT. This codes for CASSSSFSTNTQYF.

The chain recombines TRBV5-4 with TRBJ2-5, with no clear D. V lost 3 bases and J lost 0, with 6 bases in between. Germline lookup yields CDR1 SGHNT and CDR2 YYREEE (reference sequence). CDR3 size: 13 residues. Here the CDR3 DNA reads TGTGCCAGCAGCTGGGCCAACCAAGAGACCCAGTACTTC. Residues: CASSWANQETQYF.

V and J are TRBV14 and TRBJ1-1; a possible D gene is TRBD1 (5 bases). The V and J ends lost 4 bases and 8 bases respectively, with 17 bases between them. Germline CDR1 is SGHDN and CDR2 is FVKESK. The CDR3 has 14 amino acids. CDR3 DNA sequence: TGTGCCAGCAGCCGGGGCGGCTGGGAACAGGAAGCTTTCTTT. Amino acid sequence: CASSRGGWEQEAFF.

The chain uses TRBV7-3 and TRBJ2-1; a weak D match, TRBD1 (6 bases). Germline CDR1 and CDR2: SGHTA and FQGTGA. The CDR3 consists of 15 residues. Trimming removed 4 bases at V and 0 bases at J, with 10 bases between. Here the CDR3 reads CASSSDRSSYNEQFF. CDR3 nucleotide sequence: TGTGCCAGCAGCTCTGACAGGAGCTCCTACAATGAGCAGTTCTTC.

The V call is TRBV23-1, the J call TRBJ2-4; a possible D gene is TRBD1 (7 bases). TRBV23-1 is identified as an open reading frame with a role that is uncertain. This CDR3 region has 19 residues. V lost 1 base and J lost 3, with 22 bases in between. The CDR3 loop reads CASSQCNASDREDKNIQYF. CDR3 nucleotide sequence: TGCGCCAGCAGTCAATGCAACGCCTCCGACAGGGAGGACAAAAACATTCAGTACTTC.